The present T cell receptor (beta chain) was sequenced within a study of cytomegalovirus exposure and HLA in healthy donors. Germline loops: CDR1 SQVTM, CDR2 ANQGSEA. The V end was cut by 7 bases, the J end by 6 bases, with 12 bases between. The CDR3 totals 11 residues. Study-wide points: Sequences of the TCR beta chain were said to predict the HLA-A and HLA-B alleles of most subjects accurately. The authors listed roughly 150 TCR beta chains as cytomegalovirus-associated.

PCR was performed using 60 Vbeta and 13 Jbeta primers. The table came from immunoSEQ multiplex PCR; TCRdb's copy has only in-frame clones and leaves some out. Its clone listing holds 55,000 to 80,000 clones. Notes on this clone: No antigen is known for it.

Sequenced material: PBMCs. This TCR derives from a man in his forties in good health and CMV-seronegative. The gene calls are TRBV29-1 and TRBJ1-2; D is undetermined. The chain's CDR3 is CSAGRLDGYTF. CDR3 coding DNA: TGCAGCGCGGGGAGGTTGGATGGCTACACCTTC.